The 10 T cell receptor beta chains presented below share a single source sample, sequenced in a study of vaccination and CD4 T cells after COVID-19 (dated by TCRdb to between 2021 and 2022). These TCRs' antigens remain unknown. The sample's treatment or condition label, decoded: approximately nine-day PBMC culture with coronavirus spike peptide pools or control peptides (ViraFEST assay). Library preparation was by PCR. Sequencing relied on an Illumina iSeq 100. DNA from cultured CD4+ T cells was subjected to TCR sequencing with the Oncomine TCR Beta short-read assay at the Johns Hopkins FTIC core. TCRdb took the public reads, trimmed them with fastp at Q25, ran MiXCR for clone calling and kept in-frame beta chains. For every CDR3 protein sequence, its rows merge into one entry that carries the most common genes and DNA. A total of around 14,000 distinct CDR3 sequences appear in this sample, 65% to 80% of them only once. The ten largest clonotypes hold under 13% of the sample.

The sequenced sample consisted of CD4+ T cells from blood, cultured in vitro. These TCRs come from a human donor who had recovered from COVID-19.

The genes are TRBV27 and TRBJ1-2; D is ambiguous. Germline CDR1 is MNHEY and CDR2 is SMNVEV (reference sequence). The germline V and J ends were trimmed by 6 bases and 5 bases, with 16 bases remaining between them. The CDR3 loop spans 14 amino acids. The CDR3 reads CASSPTQWRYGYTF. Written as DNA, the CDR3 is TGTGCCAGCAGCCCCACACAGTGGAGGTATGGCTACACCTTC.

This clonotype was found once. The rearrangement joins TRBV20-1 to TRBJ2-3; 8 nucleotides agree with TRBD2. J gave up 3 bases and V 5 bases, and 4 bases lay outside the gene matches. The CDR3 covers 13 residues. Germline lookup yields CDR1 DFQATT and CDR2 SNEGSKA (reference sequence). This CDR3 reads CSAQRESTDTQYF. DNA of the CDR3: TGCAGTGCTCAGCGGGAGTCGACAGATACGCAGTATTTT.

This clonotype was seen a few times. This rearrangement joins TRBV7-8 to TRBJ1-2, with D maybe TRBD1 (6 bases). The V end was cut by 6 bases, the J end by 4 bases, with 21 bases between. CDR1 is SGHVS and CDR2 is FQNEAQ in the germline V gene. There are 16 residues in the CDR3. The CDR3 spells CASSSYGGQRFYGYTF. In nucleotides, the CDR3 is TGTGCCAGCAGTTCTTATGGCGGACAGCGTTTCTATGGCTACACCTTC.

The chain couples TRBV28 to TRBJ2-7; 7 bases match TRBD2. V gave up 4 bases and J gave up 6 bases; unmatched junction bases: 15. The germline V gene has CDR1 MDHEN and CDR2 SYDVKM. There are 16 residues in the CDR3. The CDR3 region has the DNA TGTGCCAGCAGTTCCCCCTGGGGGGGAGGGGCCTCCGAGCAGTACTTC. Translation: CASSSPWGGGASEQYF.

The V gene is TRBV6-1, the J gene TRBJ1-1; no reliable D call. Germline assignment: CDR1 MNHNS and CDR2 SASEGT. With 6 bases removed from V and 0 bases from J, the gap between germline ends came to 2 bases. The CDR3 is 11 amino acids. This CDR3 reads CASRLNTEAFF. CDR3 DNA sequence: TGTGCCAGCAGACTGAACACTGAAGCTTTCTTT.

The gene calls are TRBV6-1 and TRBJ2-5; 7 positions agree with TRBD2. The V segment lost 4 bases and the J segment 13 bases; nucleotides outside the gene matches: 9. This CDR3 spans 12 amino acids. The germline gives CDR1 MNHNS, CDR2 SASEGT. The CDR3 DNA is TGTGCCAGCAGTGCCGGGACTCCGGGGGGGTACTTC. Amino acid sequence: CASSAGTPGGYF.

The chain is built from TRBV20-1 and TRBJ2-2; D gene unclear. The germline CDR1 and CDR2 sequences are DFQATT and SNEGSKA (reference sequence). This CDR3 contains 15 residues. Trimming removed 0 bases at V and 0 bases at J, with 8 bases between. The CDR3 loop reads CSAREIESNTGELFF. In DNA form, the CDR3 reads TGCAGTGCTAGAGAAATAGAGTCGAACACCGGGGAGCTGTTTTTT.

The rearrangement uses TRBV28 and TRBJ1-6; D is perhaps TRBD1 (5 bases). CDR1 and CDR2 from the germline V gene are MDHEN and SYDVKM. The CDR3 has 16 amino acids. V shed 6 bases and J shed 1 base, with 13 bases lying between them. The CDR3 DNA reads TGTGCCAGCAGGACTACCACAGGATCCTATAATTCACCCCTCCACTTT. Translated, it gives CASRTTTGSYNSPLHF.

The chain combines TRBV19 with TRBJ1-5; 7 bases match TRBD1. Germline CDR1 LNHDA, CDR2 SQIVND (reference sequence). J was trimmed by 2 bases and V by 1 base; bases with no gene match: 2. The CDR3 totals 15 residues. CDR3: CASSIAGTGNQPQHF. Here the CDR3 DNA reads TGTGCCAGTAGTATAGCGGGGACAGGCAATCAGCCCCAGCATTTT.

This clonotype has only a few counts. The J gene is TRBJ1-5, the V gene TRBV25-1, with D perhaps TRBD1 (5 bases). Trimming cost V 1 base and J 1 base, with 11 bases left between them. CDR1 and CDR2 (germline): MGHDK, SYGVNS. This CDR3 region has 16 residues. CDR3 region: CASSESGVWSNQPQHF. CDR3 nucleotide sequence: TGTGCCAGCAGTGAATCGGGGGTTTGGAGCAATCAGCCCCAGCATTTT.